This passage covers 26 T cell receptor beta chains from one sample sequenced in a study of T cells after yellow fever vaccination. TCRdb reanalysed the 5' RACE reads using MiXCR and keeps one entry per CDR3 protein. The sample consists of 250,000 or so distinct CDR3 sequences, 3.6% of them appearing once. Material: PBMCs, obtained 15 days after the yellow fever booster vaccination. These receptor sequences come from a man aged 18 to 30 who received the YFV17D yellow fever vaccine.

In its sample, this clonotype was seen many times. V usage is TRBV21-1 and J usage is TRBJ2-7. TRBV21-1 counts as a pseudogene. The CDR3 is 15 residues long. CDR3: CASSKLDGRSYEQYV. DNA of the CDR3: TGTGCCAGCAGCAAATTGGACGGTAGGTCCTACGAGCAGTACGTC.

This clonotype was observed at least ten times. The DNA of the CDR3 is TGTGCCAGCAGTTACGAAAGACAGACCCCGTTCCAGTACTTC. Translation: CASSYERQTPFQYF. The chain combines TRBV6-5 with TRBJ2-5, with D possibly TRBD1 on 5 matching bases. CDR3 length: 14 residues. The germline V and J ends were trimmed by 2 bases and 10 bases, with 17 bases remaining between them. Germline values: CDR1 MNHEY, CDR2 SVGAGI.

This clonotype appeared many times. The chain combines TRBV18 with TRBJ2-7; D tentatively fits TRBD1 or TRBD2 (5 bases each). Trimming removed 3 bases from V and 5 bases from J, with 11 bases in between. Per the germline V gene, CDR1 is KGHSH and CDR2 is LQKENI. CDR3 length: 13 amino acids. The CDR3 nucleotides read TGTGCCAGCTCACCCACTGGGACCCACGAGCAGTACGTC. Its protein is CASSPTGTHEQYV.

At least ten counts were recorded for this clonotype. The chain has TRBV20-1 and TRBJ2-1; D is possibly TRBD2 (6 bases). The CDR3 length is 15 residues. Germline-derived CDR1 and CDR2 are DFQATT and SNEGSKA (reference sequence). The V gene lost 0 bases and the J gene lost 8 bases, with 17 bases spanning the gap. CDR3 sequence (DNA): TGCAGTGCTAGAGACTGGCGGGGCGACGTCGATGAGCAGTTCTTC. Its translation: CSARDWRGDVDEQFF.

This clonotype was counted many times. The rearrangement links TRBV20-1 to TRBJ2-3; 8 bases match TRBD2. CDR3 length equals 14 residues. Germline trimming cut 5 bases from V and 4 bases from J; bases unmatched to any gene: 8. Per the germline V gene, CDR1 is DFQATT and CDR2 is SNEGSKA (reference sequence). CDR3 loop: CSAPRPGGPDTQYF. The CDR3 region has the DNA TGCAGTGCTCCACGTCCGGGGGGGCCAGATACGCAGTATTTT.

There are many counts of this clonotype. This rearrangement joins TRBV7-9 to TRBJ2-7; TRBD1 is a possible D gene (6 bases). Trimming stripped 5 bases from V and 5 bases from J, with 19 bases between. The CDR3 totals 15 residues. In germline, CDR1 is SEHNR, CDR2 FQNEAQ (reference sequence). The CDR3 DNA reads TGTGCCAGCAGCCAGTCGGTGGGGGCTAACCACGAGCAGTACTTC. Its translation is CASSQSVGANHEQYF.

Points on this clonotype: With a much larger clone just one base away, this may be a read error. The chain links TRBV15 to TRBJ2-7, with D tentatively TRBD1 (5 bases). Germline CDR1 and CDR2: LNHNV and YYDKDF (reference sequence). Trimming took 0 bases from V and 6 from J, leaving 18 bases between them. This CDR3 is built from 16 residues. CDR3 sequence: CATSRDRQLLVFEQYF. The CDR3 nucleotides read TGTGCCACCAGCAGAGATCGACAGCTGTTAGTCTTCGAGCAGTACTTC.

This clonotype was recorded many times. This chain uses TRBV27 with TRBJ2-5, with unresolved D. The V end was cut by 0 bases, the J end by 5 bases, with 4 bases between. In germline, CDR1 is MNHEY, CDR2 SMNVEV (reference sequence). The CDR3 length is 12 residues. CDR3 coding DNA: TGTGCCAGCAGTTTATCCATGGAGACCCAGTACTTC. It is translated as CASSLSMETQYF.

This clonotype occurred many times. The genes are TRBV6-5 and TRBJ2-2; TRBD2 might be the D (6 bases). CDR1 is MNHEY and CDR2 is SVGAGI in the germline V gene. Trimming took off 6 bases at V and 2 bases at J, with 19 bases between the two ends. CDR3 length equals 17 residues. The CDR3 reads CASRFRGGGTNTGELFF. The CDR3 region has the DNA TGTGCCAGCAGATTTAGGGGAGGAGGGACTAACACCGGGGAGCTGTTTTTT.

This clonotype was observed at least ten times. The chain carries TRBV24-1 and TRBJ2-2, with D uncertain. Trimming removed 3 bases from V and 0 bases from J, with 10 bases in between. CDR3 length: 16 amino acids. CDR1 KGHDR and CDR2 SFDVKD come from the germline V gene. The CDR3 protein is CATSDPTAPNTGELFF. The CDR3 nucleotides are TGTGCCACCAGTGATCCGACGGCACCGAACACCGGGGAGCTGTTTTTT.

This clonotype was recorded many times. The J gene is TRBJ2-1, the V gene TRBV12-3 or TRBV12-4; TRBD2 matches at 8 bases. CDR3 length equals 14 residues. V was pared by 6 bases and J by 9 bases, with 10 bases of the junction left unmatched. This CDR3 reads CASSLGTRGGEQFF. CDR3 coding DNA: TGTGCCAGCAGCCTCGGGACTAGGGGCGGTGAGCAGTTCTTC.

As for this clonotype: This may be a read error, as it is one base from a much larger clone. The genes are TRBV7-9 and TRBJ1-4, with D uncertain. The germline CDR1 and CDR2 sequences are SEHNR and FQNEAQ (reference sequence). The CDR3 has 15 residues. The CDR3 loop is CASSLRSTTNEKLIF. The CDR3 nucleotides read TGTGCCAGCAGCTTGCGTTCAACAACTAATGAAAAACTGATTTTT.

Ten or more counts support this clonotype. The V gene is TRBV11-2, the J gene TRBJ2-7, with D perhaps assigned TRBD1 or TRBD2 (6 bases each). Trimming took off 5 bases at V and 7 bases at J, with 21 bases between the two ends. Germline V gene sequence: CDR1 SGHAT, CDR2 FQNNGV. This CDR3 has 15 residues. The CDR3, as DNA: TGTGCCAGCAGCCCCGGAACTACTACAGGGAGGGAGCAGTACGTC. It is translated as CASSPGTTTGREQYV.

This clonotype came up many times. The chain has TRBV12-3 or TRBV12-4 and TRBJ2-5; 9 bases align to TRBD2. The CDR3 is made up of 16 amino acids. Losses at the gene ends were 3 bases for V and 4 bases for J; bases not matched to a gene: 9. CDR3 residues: CASSLTETSGLETQYF. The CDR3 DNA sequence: TGTGCCAGCAGTTTGACTGAGACTAGCGGACTAGAGACCCAGTACTTC.

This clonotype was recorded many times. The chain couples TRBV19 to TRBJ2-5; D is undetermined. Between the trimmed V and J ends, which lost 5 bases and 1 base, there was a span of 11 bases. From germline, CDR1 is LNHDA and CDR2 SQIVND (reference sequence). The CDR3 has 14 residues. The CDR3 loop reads CASSFSTGQETQYF. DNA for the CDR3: TGTGCCAGTAGTTTCTCGACGGGCCAAGAGACCCAGTACTTC.

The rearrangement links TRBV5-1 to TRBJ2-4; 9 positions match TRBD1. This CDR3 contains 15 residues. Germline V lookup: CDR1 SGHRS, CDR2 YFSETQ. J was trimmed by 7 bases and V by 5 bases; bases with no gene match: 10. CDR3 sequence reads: CASRSRTGEGNIQYF. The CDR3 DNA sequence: TGCGCCAGCAGAAGTAGGACAGGGGAAGGCAACATTCAGTACTTC. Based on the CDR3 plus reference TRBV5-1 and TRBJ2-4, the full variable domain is KAGVTQTPRYLIKTRGQQVTLSCSPISGHRSVSWYQQTPGQGLQFLFEYFSETQRNKGNFPGRFSGRQFSNSRSEMNVSTLELGDSALYLCASRSRTGEGNIQYFGAGTRLSVL.

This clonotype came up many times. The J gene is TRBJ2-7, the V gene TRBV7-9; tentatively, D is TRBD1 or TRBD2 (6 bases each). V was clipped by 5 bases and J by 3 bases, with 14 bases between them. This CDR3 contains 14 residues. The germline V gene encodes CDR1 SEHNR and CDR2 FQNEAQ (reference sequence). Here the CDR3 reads CASSPPGAIYEQYV. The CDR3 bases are TGTGCCAGCAGCCCCCCGGGGGCTATCTACGAGCAGTACGTC.

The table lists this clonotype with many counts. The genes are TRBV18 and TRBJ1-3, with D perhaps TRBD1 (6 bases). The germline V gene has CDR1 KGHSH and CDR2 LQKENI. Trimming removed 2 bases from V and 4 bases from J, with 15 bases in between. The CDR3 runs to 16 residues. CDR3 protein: CASSPSRQGYGNTIYF. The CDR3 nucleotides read TGTGCCAGCTCACCAAGCCGGCAGGGGTACGGAAACACCATATATTTT.

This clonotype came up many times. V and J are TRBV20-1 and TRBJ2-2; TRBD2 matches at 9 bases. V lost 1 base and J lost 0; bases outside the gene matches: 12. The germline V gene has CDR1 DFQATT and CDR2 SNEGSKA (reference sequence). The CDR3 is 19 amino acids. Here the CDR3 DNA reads TGCAGTGCTAGAGCCCCACTAGCGGGCCGAACCGCGAACACCGGGGAGCTGTTTTTT. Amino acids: CSARAPLAGRTANTGELFF.

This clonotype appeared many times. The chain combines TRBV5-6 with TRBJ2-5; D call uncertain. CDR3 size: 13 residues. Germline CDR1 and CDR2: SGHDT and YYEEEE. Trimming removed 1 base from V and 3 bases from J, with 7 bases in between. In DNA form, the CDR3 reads TGTGCCAGCAGCTTGTTACTCGAAGAGACCCAGTACTTC. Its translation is CASSLLLEETQYF.

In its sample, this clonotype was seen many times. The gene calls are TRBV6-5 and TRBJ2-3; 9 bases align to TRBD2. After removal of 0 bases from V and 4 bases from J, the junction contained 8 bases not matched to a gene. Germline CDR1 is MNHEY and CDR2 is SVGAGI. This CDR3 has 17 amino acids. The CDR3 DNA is TGTGCCAGCAGTTACTCGATTCAAGCGGGGGGCTCAGATACGCAGTATTTT. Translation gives CASSYSIQAGGSDTQYF.

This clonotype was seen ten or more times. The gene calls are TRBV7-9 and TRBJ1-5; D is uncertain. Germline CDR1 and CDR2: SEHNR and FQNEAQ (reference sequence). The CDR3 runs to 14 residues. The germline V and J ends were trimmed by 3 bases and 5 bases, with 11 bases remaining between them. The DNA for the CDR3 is TGTGCCAGCAGCTTCGGTTGGGAGGATCAGCCCCAGCATTTT. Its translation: CASSFGWEDQPQHF.

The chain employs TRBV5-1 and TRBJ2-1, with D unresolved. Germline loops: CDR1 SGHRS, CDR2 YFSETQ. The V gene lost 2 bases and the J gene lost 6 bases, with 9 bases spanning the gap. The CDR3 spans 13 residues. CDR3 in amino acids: CASSLSTFNEQFF. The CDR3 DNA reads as TGCGCCAGCAGCTTATCAACCTTCAATGAGCAGTTCTTC.

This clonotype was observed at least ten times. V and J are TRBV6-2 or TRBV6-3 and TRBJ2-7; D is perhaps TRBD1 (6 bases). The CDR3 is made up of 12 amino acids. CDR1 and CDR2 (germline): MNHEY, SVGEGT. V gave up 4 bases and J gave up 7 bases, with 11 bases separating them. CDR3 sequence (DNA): TGTGCCAGCAGTTGGACAGCGAAAGAGCAGTACTTC. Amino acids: CASSWTAKEQYF.

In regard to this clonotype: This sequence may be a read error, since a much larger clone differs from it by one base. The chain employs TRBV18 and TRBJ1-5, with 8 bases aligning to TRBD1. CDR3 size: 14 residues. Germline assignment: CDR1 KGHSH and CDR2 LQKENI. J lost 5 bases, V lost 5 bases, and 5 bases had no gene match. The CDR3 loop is CASSAGQVDQPQHF. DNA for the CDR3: TGTGCCAGCTCAGCGGGACAGGTGGATCAGCCCCAGCATTTT.

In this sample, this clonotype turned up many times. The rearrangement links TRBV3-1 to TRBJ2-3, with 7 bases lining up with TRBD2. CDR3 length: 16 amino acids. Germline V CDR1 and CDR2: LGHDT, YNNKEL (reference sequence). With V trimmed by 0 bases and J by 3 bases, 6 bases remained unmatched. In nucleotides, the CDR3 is TGTGCCAGCAGCCAAGAGAGGGCAGCGGGGACAGATACGCAGTATTTT. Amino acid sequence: CASSQERAAGTDTQYF.